This T cell receptor beta chain stems from a study of blood T cell repertoires in COVID-19. As for the study in general: There were acute and convalescent COVID-19 samples, and they came from the United States, Italy and Spain.

CDR3 size: 15 residues. V lost 2 bases and J 4 bases, leaving 12 bases between the germline ends. Germline loops: CDR1 MGHRA, CDR2 YSYEKL. This clone was seen a handful of times. Recruited during active infection, patients (from Seattle) were subsequently followed longitudinally. As originally analysed: Nucleated cell number was recorded as an estimate derived from reference gene primer amplification. Sequencing used immunoSEQ multiplex PCR; TCRdb keeps in-frame clones, though not all of them. The V and J calls and clone size are taken from that table; D and trimming were inferred from the DNA. The profile shows 200,000 or so clones, 85% of them singletons.

The source of this sequence is a man in his fifties or sixties with COVID-19, enrolled during active disease. Sequencing was carried out using peripheral blood. The J gene is TRBJ1-3, the V gene TRBV4-1, with D possibly TRBD1 on 5 matching bases. As DNA, the CDR3 is TGCGCCAGCAGCCAACAACAGGTGGCCGGAAACACCATATATTTT. This encodes CASSQQQVAGNTIYF.